This TCR beta chain was sequenced during a study of T cell repertoires in cytomegalovirus infection. About the research overall: CMV infection and matching HLA type were both indicated by public TCR beta signatures. Overall study findings and caveats: Adding up the frequency of public TCR beta families identified people who carried CMV plus the relevant HLA. The ex vivo response showed dominance by HLA-C-restricted CMV-specific TCR beta clonotypes.

This CDR3 contains 15 residues. The germline V gene encodes CDR1 MDHEN and CDR2 SYDVKM. The V end was cut by 5 bases, the J end by 0 bases, with 11 bases between. TCRdb re-called the reads through MiXCR, storing one row per CDR3 protein. The table lists a few hundred thousand distinct CDR3 sequences, roughly 22% of them singletons. Comments on this clonotype: Its antigen is unidentified.

The sequencing input was CD8+ T cells from PBMCs. The chain employs TRBV28 and TRBJ2-1; possibly TRBD1 or TRBD2 for D (7 bases each). The clonotype was recovered from a human donor in good health (CMV status not recorded). Some clones in this sample may be carry-over from other donors' samples. The CDR3 sequence is CASSQGGSSYNEQFF. In DNA form, the CDR3 reads TGTGCCAGCAGTCAGGGGGGGAGCTCCTACAATGAGCAGTTCTTC. Filled out from reference TRBV28 and TRBJ2-1, the complete variable domain reads DVKVTQSSRYLVKRTGEKVFLECVQDMDHENMFWYRQDPGLGLRLIYFSYDVKMKEKGDIPEGYSVSREKKERFSLILESASTNQTSMYLCASSQGGSSYNEQFFGPGTRLTVL.